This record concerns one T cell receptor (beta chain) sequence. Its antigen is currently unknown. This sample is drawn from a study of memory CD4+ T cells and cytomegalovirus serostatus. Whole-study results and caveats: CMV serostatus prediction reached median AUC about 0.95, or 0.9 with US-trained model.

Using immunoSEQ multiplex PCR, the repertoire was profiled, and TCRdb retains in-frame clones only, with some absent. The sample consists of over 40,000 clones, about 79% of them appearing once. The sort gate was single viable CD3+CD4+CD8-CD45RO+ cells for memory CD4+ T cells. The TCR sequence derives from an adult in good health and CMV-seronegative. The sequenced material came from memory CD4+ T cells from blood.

DNA for the CDR3: TGTGCCAGCAGCTTAGGGCGGGACTCCTACGAGCAGTACTTC. It translates to CASSLGRDSYEQYF. The rearrangement links TRBV7-2 to TRBJ2-7; maybe TRBD2 (6 bases). V dropped 1 base and J dropped 0 bases, with 7 bases sitting between them. CDR3 size: 14 residues. CDR1 and CDR2 from the germline V gene are SGHTA and FQGNSA. Together with reference TRBV7-2 and TRBJ2-7, the CDR3 gives the full variable domain: GAGVSQSPSNKVTEKGKDVELRCDPISGHTALYWYRQSLGQGLEFLIYFQGNSAPDKSGLPSDRFSAERTGGSVSTLTIQRTQQEDSAVYLCASSLGRDSYEQYFGPGTRLTVT.